Listed below are T cell receptor beta chains from one sample, sequenced in a study of cytomegalovirus exposure and HLA in healthy donors. Generated by immunoSEQ multiplex PCR, the TCRdb table keeps only in-frame clones and is missing some. The sample has 200,000 or so clones, over 70% seen once; the top ten hold 1% to 1.5%. Sequenced material: PBMCs. All receptors derive from a man aged 25 to 40 in good health and CMV-seronegative. Both conserved end residues are trimmed from each CDR3.

j_gene	v_gene	CDR3aa
TRBJ1-5	TRBV19	ASGFDTLNQPQH
TRBJ1-1	TRBV28	ASSLDRGGTEAF
TRBJ1-3	TRBV10-3	AISGGQGVNTIY
TRBJ1-2	TRBV2	ASRVGGEWYGYT
TRBJ2-1	TRBV7-9	SSSRTGQGYNEQF
TRBJ2-1	TRBV21-1	ASSNAACNEQF
TRBJ1-2	TRBV5-6	ASSLAGRWSNYGYT
TRBJ2-7	TRBV7-6	ASSLGGGGGQY
TRBJ1-4	TRBV9	ASSVSYSYHNEKLF
TRBJ2-7	TRBV14	ASSPSRPGLGWEQY
TRBJ2-7	TRBV5-1	ASSPGLVGEQY
TRBJ2-5	TRBV28	ASRGQQNQETQY
TRBJ1-5	TRBV19	ASRGRDRPNQPQH
TRBJ2-6	TRBV28	ASRGARPSGANVLT
TRBJ1-1	TRBV6-1	ASRPTHMNTEAF
TRBJ1-4	TRBV18	ASSTGQGNEKLF
TRBJ2-3	TRBV11-3	ASSPSQRRDTQY
TRBJ1-1	TRBV4-1	ASSQLTGGATEAF
TRBJ2-1	TRBV5-6	ASSPPGTRGEQF
TRBJ2-2	TRBV7-2	ASSFSGGTGELF